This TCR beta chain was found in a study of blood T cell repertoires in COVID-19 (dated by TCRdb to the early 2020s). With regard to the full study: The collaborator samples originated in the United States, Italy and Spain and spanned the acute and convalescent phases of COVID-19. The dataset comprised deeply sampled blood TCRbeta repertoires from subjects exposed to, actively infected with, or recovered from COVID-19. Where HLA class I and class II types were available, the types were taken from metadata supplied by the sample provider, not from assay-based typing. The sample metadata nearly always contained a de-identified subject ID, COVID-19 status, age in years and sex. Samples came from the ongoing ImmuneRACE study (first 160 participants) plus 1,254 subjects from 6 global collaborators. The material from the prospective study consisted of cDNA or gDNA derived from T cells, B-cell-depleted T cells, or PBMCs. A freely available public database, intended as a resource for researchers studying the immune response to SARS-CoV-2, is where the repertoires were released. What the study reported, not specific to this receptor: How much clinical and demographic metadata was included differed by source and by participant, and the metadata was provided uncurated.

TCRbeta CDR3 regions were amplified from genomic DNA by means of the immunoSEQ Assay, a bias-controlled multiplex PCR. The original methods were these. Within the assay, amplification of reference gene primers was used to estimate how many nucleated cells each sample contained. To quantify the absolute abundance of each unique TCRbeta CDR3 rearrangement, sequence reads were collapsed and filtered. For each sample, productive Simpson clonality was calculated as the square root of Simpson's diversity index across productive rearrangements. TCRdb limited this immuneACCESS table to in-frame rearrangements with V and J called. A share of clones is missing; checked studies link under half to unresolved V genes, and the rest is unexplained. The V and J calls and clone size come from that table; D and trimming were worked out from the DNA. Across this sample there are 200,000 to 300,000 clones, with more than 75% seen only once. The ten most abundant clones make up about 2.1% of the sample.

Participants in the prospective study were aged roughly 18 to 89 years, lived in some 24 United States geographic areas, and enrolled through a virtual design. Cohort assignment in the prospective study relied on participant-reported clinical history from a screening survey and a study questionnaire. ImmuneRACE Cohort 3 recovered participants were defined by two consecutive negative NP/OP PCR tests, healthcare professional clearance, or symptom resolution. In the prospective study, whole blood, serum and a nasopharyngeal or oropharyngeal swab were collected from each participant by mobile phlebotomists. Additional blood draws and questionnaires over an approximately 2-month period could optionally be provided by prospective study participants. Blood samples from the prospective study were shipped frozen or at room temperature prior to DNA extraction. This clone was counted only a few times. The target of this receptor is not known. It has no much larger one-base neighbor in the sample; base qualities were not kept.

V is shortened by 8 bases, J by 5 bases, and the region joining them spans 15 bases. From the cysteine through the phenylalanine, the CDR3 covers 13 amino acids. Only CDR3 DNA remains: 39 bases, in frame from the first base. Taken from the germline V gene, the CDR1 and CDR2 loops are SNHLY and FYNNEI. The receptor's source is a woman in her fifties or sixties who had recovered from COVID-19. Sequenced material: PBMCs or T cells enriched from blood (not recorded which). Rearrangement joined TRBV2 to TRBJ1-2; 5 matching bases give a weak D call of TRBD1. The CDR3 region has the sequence CASGIGGNYGYTF. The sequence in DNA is TGTGCCAGCGGGATCGGGGGGAATTATGGCTACACCTTC.